This TCR beta chain is from a study of regulatory T cells in long-lasting Graves disease. Study at large: Treatment with antithyroid drugs for over 5 years, together with positive TSH receptor antibodies, meant persistent Graves' disease.

The CDR3 covers 17 residues. With 8 bases removed from V and 10 bases from J, the gap between germline ends came to 27 bases. Germline V gene lookup returns CDR1 LGHDT and CDR2 YNNKEL (reference sequence). Turning to this clonotype: Antigen unknown.

Time point defined: persistent/refractory GD, antithyroid drugs over 5 years with positive TRAb. From PBMCs, RNA was extracted and then used to make the TCR library. Both iRepertoire HTBI primers and Arm-PCR of CDR3 regions were used to build the TCR beta libraries. Using its own MiXCR run on the multiplex PCR reads, TCRdb lists one record per CDR3 protein. The data hold hundreds of thousands of distinct CDR3 sequences, with approximately 31% observed a single time. Regarding the study as a whole: Not thyroid tissue but only peripheral blood was studied. Segments TRBV28, TRBJ1-2 and TRBJ2-5 showed preferential usage in persistent disease.

The chain combines TRBV3-1 with TRBJ1-6; D is undetermined. The receptor was isolated from a female donor with Graves disease. The specimen comprised peripheral blood mononuclear cells (PBMCs), sampled when the disease was refractory, from a patient treated with antithyroid drugs. The chain's CDR3 is CASRATTGGLEVSPLHF. The CDR3 DNA reads as TGTGCCAGCCGCGCGACTACTGGAGGCCTGGAAGTGTCACCCCTCCACTTT.